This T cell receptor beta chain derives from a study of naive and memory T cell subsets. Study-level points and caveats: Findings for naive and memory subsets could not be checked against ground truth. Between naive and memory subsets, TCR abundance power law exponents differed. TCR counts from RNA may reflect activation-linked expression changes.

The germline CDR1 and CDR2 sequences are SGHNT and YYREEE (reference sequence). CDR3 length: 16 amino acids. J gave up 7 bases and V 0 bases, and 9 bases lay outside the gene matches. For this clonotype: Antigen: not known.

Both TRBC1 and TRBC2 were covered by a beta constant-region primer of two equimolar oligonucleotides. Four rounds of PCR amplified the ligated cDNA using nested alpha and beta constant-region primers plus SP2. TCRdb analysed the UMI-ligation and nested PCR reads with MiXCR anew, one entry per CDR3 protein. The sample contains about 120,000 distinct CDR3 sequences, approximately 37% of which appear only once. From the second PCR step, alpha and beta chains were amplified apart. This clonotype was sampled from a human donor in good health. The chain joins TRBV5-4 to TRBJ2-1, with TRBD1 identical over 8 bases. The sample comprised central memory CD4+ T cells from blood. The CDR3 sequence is CASSLDPGGARNEQFF. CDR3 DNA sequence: TGTGCCAGCAGCTTGGACCCAGGGGGCGCCCGGAATGAGCAGTTCTTC. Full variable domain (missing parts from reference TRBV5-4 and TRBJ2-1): ETGVTQSPTHLIKTRGQQVTLRCSSQSGHNTVSWYQQALGQGPQFIFQYYREEENGRGNFPPRFSGLQFPNYSSELNVNALELDDSALYLCASSLDPGGARNEQFFGPGTRLTVL.